The T cell receptor beta chain described here comes from a study of blood T cells in healthy people across ages. Background on the study: Capturing about one barcoded beta molecule per two T cells was achieved by template switching.

The use of a sample-barcoded 5' primer and a J-beta primer mix characterized a second PCR of roughly 6 to 11 cycles. A single record per CDR3 protein comes from TCRdb applying MiXCR to the 5' RACE reads. The table shows under 800,000 distinct CDR3 sequences, with under 25% occurring only once. The V and J ends lost 2 bases and 5 bases, in that order; junction bases with no gene match: 11. CDR3 length: 16 residues. Germline V gene lookup returns CDR1 MNHNS and CDR2 SASEGT. This receptor was identified in a man between 65 and 85 years old in good health. The chain recombines TRBV6-1 with TRBJ2-5; 7 positions agree with TRBD2. Material for sequencing was blood. CDR3 in DNA: TGTGCCAGCAGTGAATTTGGGGACTATACTTCGGAGACCCAGTACTTC. It yields the protein CASSEFGDYTSETQYF.